This TCR beta chain was sequenced in a study of T-cell memory formation after mild COVID-19. TCRdb ran MiXCR on the 5' RACE reads and lists one entry per CDR3 protein. The repertoire holds around 440,000 distinct CDR3 sequences, with 15% to 20% as singletons. The V end lost 1 base, the J end lost 4 bases, and 10 bases lay between the germline ends. The germline CDR1 and CDR2 sequences are MGHRA and YSYEKL. The CDR3 spans 15 residues. Study-level points and caveats: Balance between CD4 and CD8 was seen in clones contracting day 15 to 85, and a CD4+ lean was seen in later expanders. Confirmation of SARS-CoV-2 specificity was lacking for second-wave clones peaking day 37. Memory cells collected pre-infection included some clones that later responded, suggesting cross-reactive memory joined.

This clonotype has only a few counts. Its antigen remains unknown. The TCR comes from an adult woman who had mild COVID-19 (a few samples of this study predate the infection). Cell type and time point are not known. Material: PBMCs or a T cell subset sorted from them (not recorded which). The chain carries TRBV4-1 and TRBJ2-2; D call uncertain. CDR3 nucleotide sequence: TGCGCCAGCAGCCAAGGCGCTAAGGCCACCGGGGAGCTGTTTTTT. This encodes CASSQGAKATGELFF.